This T cell receptor (beta chain) is drawn from a study of blood T cell repertoires in COVID-19. Study overall: T cells, B-cell-depleted T cells, or PBMCs supplied cDNA or gDNA.

The CDR3 sequence is 15 residues long. Germline V gene sequence: CDR1 SNHLY, CDR2 FYNNEI. J lost 10 bases, V lost 7 bases, and 8 bases had no gene match. Study processing details: Nucleated cell counts were estimated from reference gene primer amplification. Profiling relied on immunoSEQ multiplex PCR, and the TCRdb table lists in-frame clones only, not all of them. V and J calls plus clone size are reproduced from that table; the DNA served to infer D and trimming. The sample contains 250,000 to 350,000 clones, roughly 83% of which appear only once. Sequencing was performed on peripheral blood. The clonotype comes from a human donor with COVID-19, enrolled during active disease. The donor label of this sample is uncertain. This chain links TRBV2 with TRBJ2-1; 15 bases are a match to TRBD2. This CDR3 reads CASMPGLAGGGEQFF. The CDR3 region has the DNA TGTGCCAGCATGCCGGGACTAGCGGGAGGTGGGGAGCAGTTCTTC.